Below, 28 T cell receptor beta chains from the same sample are listed, as sequenced in a study of blood T cell repertoires in COVID-19. Only in-frame clones appear in the TCRdb table, and some are missing; sequencing was by immunoSEQ multiplex PCR. Among tens of thousands of clones listed, roughly 89% were seen once. What was sequenced was peripheral blood. These receptors came from a woman in her 70s with active COVID-19.

The chain has TRBV3-1 (or the pseudogene TRBV3-2) and TRBJ1-1; D unresolved. Deletions cut 2 bases from V and 3 bases from J, with 13 bases between. This CDR3 region has 15 residues. Germline V gene lookup returns CDR1 LGHDT and CDR2 YNNKEL (reference sequence). The CDR3 DNA reads as TGTGCCAGCAGCCAATTAGCGGTTCGACACACTGAAGCTTTCTTT. This translates into CASSQLAVRHTEAFF.

The gene calls are TRBV5-1 and TRBJ1-1; D is unresolved. The CDR3 contains 14 residues. Looked up from germline, CDR1 is SGHRS and CDR2 is YFSETQ. The ends were cut back, 0 bases at V and 2 bases at J, with 8 bases in the middle. The CDR3 sequence: CASSLEVANTEAFF. Here the CDR3 DNA reads TGCGCCAGCAGCTTGGAGGTAGCAAACACTGAAGCTTTCTTT.

This chain joins TRBV7-9 and TRBJ1-1, with D hard to call. This CDR3 has 13 residues. Germline V gene sequence: CDR1 SEHNR, CDR2 FQNEAQ (reference sequence). The ends were cut back, 1 base at V and 3 bases at J, with 6 bases in the middle. The DNA for the CDR3 is TGTGCCAGCAGCTTAGGGCTGGACACTGAAGCTTTCTTT. It is translated as CASSLGLDTEAFF.

CDR3 DNA: TGTGCCAGCAGCCAAGATATCCAAGTCGGTGGCTACACCTTC. Translation gives CASSQDIQVGGYTF. The chain combines TRBV4-2 with TRBJ1-2; D is undetermined. V lost 0 bases, J lost 7 bases, and 12 bases lay in between. The CDR3 loop spans 14 amino acids. The germline gives CDR1 LGHNA, CDR2 YNFKEQ.

The genes are TRBV6-5 and TRBJ2-7; 11 bases line up with TRBD1. The CDR3 is made up of 14 amino acids. V lost 4 bases to trimming and J lost 2 bases; unmatched junction nucleotides: 1. Germline values: CDR1 MNHEY, CDR2 SVGAGI. CDR3 amino acids: CASSWTGGPYEQYF. DNA of the CDR3: TGTGCCAGCAGTTGGACAGGGGGCCCCTACGAGCAGTACTTC.

V gene TRBV11-2 combines with J gene TRBJ1-1; TRBD1 might be the D (5 bases). CDR1 and CDR2 (germline): SGHAT, FQNNGV. The CDR3 is 14 residues long. Trimming removed 2 bases at V and 4 bases at J, with 11 bases between. CDR3: CASSLPGGGTEAFF. Written as DNA, the CDR3 is TGTGCCAGCAGCTTACCGGGGGGGGGCACTGAAGCTTTCTTT. The full variable domain, with the rest looked up from reference TRBV11-2 and TRBJ1-1, is EAGVAQSPRYKIIEKRQSVAFWCNPISGHATLYWYQQILGQGPKLLIQFQNNGVVDDSQLPKDRFSAERLKGVDSTLKIQPAKLEDSAVYLCASSLPGGGTEAFFGQGTRLTVV.

The V call is TRBV9, the J call TRBJ2-7; 8 bases align to TRBD1. CDR1 and CDR2 (germline): SGDLS, YYNGEE. V shed 7 bases, J shed 5 bases, and the junction held 8 bases outside the gene matches. The CDR3 runs 13 residues. DNA of the CDR3: TGTGCCAGCTCGGGGCAGGGGGCTCACGAGCAGTACTTC. The encoded protein is CASSGQGAHEQYF.

This chain joins TRBV6-5 and TRBJ2-7, with D perhaps matching TRBD2 (6 bases). Trimming removed 6 bases at V and 7 bases at J, with 22 bases between. There are 15 residues in the CDR3. Germline V gene data show CDR1 as MNHEY and CDR2 as SVGAGI. In DNA form, the CDR3 reads TGTGCCAGCAGCCCCCGGGGACTCCTAGCCTGGGAGCAGTACTTC. It codes for CASSPRGLLAWEQYF.

The CDR3 DNA is TGTGCCAGCAGCCTACGCCCGGACAGTGAAACCTACAATGAGCAGTTCTTC. Its protein product is CASSLRPDSETYNEQFF. This chain links TRBV7-8 with TRBJ2-1; D possibly corresponds to TRBD1 (6 bases). V lost 5 bases and J lost 2, with 19 bases in between. Germline values: CDR1 SGHVS, CDR2 FQNEAQ. The CDR3 length is 17 residues.

The chain is built from TRBV5-1 and TRBJ2-4; 7 bases fit TRBD1. V trimming: 4 bases; J trimming: 6 bases; junction bases outside the gene matches: 7. The germline V gene encodes CDR1 SGHRS and CDR2 YFSETQ. This CDR3 is built from 14 residues. The DNA for the CDR3 is TGCGCCAGCAGCCCAGACAGGGCTACAAACATTCAGTACTTC. Amino acids: CASSPDRATNIQYF. Drawing the rest from reference TRBV5-1 and TRBJ2-4, the complete variable domain is KAGVTQTPRYLIKTRGQQVTLSCSPISGHRSVSWYQQTPGQGLQFLFEYFSETQRNKGNFPGRFSGRQFSNSRSEMNVSTLELGDSALYLCASSPDRATNIQYFGAGTRLSVL.

The gene calls are TRBV5-1 and TRBJ2-2; possibly TRBD2 for D (5 bases). Trimming removed 0 bases at V and 3 bases at J, with 6 bases between. The CDR3 loop spans 14 amino acids. Germline CDR1 SGHRS, CDR2 YFSETQ. The CDR3 spells CASSLAGDTGELFF. Here the CDR3 DNA reads TGCGCCAGCAGCTTGGCCGGGGACACCGGGGAGCTGTTTTTT.

The chain joins TRBV13 to TRBJ1-1; TRBD1 might be the D (5 bases). The V gene lost 1 base and the J gene lost 1 base, with 7 bases spanning the gap. This CDR3 region has 14 residues. Germline loops: CDR1 PRHDT, CDR2 FYEKMQ (reference sequence). The CDR3 loop reads CASSLVGGNTEAFF. In DNA, the CDR3 is TGTGCCAGCAGCTTAGTGGGGGGGAACACTGAAGCTTTCTTT.

The chain combines TRBV9 with TRBJ1-2; perhaps TRBD1 as D (5 bases). V dropped 0 bases and J dropped 2 bases, with 11 bases sitting between them. CDR1 and CDR2 (germline): SGDLS, YYNGEE. The CDR3 totals 15 residues. Here the CDR3 DNA reads TGTGCCAGCAGCGTAGTCTCGGCAGGGAACTATGGCTACACCTTC. Protein product: CASSVVSAGNYGYTF.

The V and J genes are TRBV29-1 and TRBJ2-7; D gene uncertain. V lost 6 bases, J lost 2 bases, and 11 bases lay in between. The germline CDR1 and CDR2 sequences are SQVTM and ANQGSEA. The CDR3 has 12 amino acids. The CDR3 DNA reads as TGCAGCGTGCACACTAATCCCTACGAGCAGTACTTC. Encoded protein: CSVHTNPYEQYF.

This chain connects TRBV3-1 (or the pseudogene TRBV3-2) to TRBJ2-5, with D maybe TRBD2 (6 bases). The CDR3 contains 15 residues. Germline CDR1 and CDR2: LGHDT and YNNKEL (reference sequence). Trimming pared 0 bases from V and 5 bases from J, leaving 13 bases between. The CDR3 loop is CASSQDRLAYETQYF. The DNA of the CDR3 is TGTGCCAGCAGCCAAGATCGGCTAGCGTACGAGACCCAGTACTTC.

The count of this clone is one. CDR3 DNA sequence: TGTGCCAGCAGCAAAGAGGACAAAGCCTACGAGCAGTACTTC. As protein: CASSKEDKAYEQYF. V and J are TRBV21-1 and TRBJ2-7; the table's D call TRBD1 went unverified against the DNA. TRBV21-1 is listed as a pseudogene. The CDR3 is made up of 14 amino acids.

The chain links TRBV6-6 to TRBJ1-4; 7 nucleotides line up with TRBD1. V lost 5 bases and J lost 6; bases outside the gene matches: 9. The CDR3 contains 15 residues. CDR1 and CDR2 from the germline V gene are MNHNY and SVGAGI (reference sequence). CDR3: CASSTPGTDYEKLFF. CDR3 nucleotides: TGTGCCAGCAGTACCCCCGGGACAGACTATGAAAAACTGTTTTTT.

The V gene is TRBV19, the J gene TRBJ2-2; D remains unclear. The CDR3 loop spans 12 amino acids. Germline V lookup: CDR1 LNHDA, CDR2 SQIVND (reference sequence). V was cut by 5 bases and J by 1 base, with 2 bases left in between. DNA for the CDR3: TGTGCCAGTAGTCAGAACACCGGGGAGCTGTTTTTT. The encoded protein is CASSQNTGELFF.

The V and J genes are TRBV27 and TRBJ2-5, with 8 bases lining up with TRBD2. The CDR3 consists of 15 residues. Germline-derived CDR1 and CDR2 are MNHEY and SMNVEV (reference sequence). V was pared by 5 bases and J by 2 bases, with 7 bases of the junction left unmatched. The CDR3 reads CASSPAAGGQETQYF. The CDR3 nucleotides read TGTGCCAGCAGTCCCGCCGCGGGGGGACAAGAGACCCAGTACTTC.

The gene calls are TRBV5-1 and TRBJ2-7, with D possibly matching TRBD1 (5 bases). This CDR3 comprises 16 residues. V was pared by 2 bases and J by 1 base, with 16 bases between. Germline lookup yields CDR1 SGHRS and CDR2 YFSETQ. In nucleotides, the CDR3 is TGCGCCAGCAGCTTACAGGCCTCCGTACCATCCTACGAGCAGTACTTC. This translates into CASSLQASVPSYEQYF. The variable domain in full, with the rest retrieved from reference TRBV5-1 and TRBJ2-7, is KAGVTQTPRYLIKTRGQQVTLSCSPISGHRSVSWYQQTPGQGLQFLFEYFSETQRNKGNFPGRFSGRQFSNSRSEMNVSTLELGDSALYLCASSLQASVPSYEQYFGPGTRLTVT.

This chain uses TRBV4-3 with TRBJ1-6; the D is unclear. The length of the CDR3 is 16 residues. Germline V gene data show CDR1 as LGHNA and CDR2 as YSLEER. V was cut by 5 bases and J by 10 bases, with 21 bases left in between. CDR3 coding DNA: TGCGCCAGCAGCTACCAGTTGGGCGGAGGAGGGTCACCCCTCCACTTT. Amino acids: CASSYQLGGGGSPLHF.

V is TRBV29-1 and J is TRBJ2-1, with 7 bases identical to TRBD1. The CDR3 has 14 amino acids. CDR1 and CDR2 (germline): SQVTM, ANQGSEA. After removal of 4 bases from V and 5 bases from J, the junction contained 8 bases not matched to a gene. CDR3 sequence reads: CSVVKGGRDNEQFF. The CDR3 region has the DNA TGCAGCGTTGTCAAAGGGGGCAGGGACAATGAGCAGTTCTTC.

This clone was observed a single time. The V gene is TRBV19, the J gene TRBJ2-3, with 8 bases lining up with TRBD1. The ends lost 7 bases at V and 4 bases at J; junction bases unmatched: 7. Germline V CDR1 and CDR2: LNHDA, SQIVND (reference sequence). There are 14 residues in the CDR3. The CDR3 loop is CASNDRGGADTQYF. As DNA, the CDR3 is TGTGCCAGTAACGACAGGGGCGGCGCAGATACGCAGTATTTT.

The chain has TRBV5-8 and TRBJ1-1; 8 bases fit TRBD1. The CDR3 totals 14 residues. J lost 3 bases, V lost 5 bases, and 6 bases had no gene match. Germline CDR1 SGHTS, CDR2 YDEGEE. CDR3 coding DNA: TGTGCCAGCAGAGGCAGGGGGCCGGACACTGAAGCTTTCTTT. This sequence encodes CASRGRGPDTEAFF.

V is TRBV29-1 and J is TRBJ2-3; D uncertain. The germline V and J ends were trimmed by 7 bases and 4 bases, with 12 bases remaining between them. Per germline, CDR1 SQVTM and CDR2 ANQGSEA. The CDR3 spans 12 residues. The CDR3 DNA sequence: TGCAGCGCCCAGGTGATTTCAGATACGCAGTATTTT. Translation: CSAQVISDTQYF.

The rearrangement joins TRBV5-1 to TRBJ1-6; 8 nucleotides line up with TRBD1. V trimming: 0 bases; J trimming: 2 bases; junction bases outside the gene matches: 10. Germline CDR1 and CDR2: SGHRS and YFSETQ. The CDR3 runs to 19 residues. CDR3 loop: CASSLAYGQGATYNSPLHF. The CDR3 DNA sequence: TGCGCCAGCAGCTTGGCATACGGGCAGGGGGCGACCTATAATTCACCCCTCCACTTT.

This clone showed up just once. The chain couples TRBV7-8 to TRBJ1-3, with D hard to call. Trimming pared 1 base from V and 2 bases from J, leaving 12 bases between. From germline, CDR1 is SGHVS and CDR2 FQNEAQ. This CDR3 is 16 amino acids long. DNA for the CDR3: TGTGCCAGCAGCTTAGACGGCGCGGCGACTGGAAACACCATATATTTT. Encoded protein: CASSLDGAATGNTIYF.

This clone occurred a few times. The same CDR3 also results from other DNA sequences found in this sample. V is TRBV7-9 and J is TRBJ1-6, with 7 bases identical to TRBD1. After removal of 1 base from V and 3 bases from J, the junction contained 3 bases not matched to a gene. The CDR3 is made up of 16 amino acids. The germline gives CDR1 SEHNR, CDR2 FQNEAQ (reference sequence). CDR3 sequence reads: CASSLGQGFYNSPLHF. The CDR3 DNA reads as TGTGCCAGCAGCTTAGGACAGGGATTCTATAATTCACCCCTCCACTTT. The entire variable domain, with the rest obtained from reference TRBV7-9 and TRBJ1-6, is as follows: DTGVSQNPRHKITKRGQNVTFRCDPISEHNRLYWYRQTLGQGPEFLTYFQNEAQLEKSRLLSDRFSAERPKGSFSTLEIQRTEQGDSAMYLCASSLGQGFYNSPLHFGNGTRLTVT.